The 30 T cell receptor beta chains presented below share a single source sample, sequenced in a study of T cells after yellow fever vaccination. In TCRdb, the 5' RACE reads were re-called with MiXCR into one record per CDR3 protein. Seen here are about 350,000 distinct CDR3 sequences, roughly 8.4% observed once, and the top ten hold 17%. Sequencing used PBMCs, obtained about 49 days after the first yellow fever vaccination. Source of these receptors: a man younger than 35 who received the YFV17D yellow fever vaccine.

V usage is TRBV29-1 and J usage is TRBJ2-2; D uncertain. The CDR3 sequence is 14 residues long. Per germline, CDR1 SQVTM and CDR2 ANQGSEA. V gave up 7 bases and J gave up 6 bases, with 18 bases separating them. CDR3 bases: TGCAGCGGGCGGACGTCTAATGTACCCGGGGAGCTGTTTTTT. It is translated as CSGRTSNVPGELFF.

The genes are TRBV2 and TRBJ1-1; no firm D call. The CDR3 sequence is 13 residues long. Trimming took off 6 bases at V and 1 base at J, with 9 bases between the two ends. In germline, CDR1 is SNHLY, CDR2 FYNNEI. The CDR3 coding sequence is TGTGCCAGCAGACTGTATGGGAACACTGAAGCTTTCTTT. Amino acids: CASRLYGNTEAFF. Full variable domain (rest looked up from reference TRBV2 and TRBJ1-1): EPEVTQTPSHQVTQMGQEVILRCVPISNHLYFYWYRQILGQKVEFLVSFYNNEISEKSEIFDDQFSVERPDGSNFTLKIRSTKLEDSAMYFCASRLYGNTEAFFGQGTRLTVV.

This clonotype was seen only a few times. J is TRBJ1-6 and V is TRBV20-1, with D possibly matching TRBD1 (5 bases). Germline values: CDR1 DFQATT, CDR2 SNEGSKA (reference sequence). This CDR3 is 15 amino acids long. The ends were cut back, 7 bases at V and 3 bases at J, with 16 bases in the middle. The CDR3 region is CSGLPGRGYNSPLHF. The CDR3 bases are TGCAGTGGCCTACCGGGACGGGGCTATAATTCACCCCTCCACTTT.

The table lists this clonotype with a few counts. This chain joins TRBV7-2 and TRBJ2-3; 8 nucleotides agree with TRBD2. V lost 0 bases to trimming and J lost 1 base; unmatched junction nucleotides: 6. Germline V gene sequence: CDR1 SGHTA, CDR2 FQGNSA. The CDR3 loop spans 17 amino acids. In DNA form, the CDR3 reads TGTGCCAGCAGCTTAGCGCTTCCAGCGGGGGGCACAGATACGCAGTATTTT. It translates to CASSLALPAGGTDTQYF.

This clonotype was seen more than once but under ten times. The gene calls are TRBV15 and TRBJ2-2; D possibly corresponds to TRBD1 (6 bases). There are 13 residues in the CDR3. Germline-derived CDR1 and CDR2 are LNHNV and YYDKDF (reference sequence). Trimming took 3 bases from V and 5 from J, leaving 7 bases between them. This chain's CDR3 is CATSRTGTGELFF. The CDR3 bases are TGTGCCACCAGCAGGACAGGAACCGGGGAGCTGTTTTTT.

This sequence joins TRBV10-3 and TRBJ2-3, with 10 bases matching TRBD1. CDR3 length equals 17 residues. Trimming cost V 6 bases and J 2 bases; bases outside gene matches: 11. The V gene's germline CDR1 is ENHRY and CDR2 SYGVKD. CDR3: CAIRPGQGPSPTDTQYF. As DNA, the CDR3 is TGTGCCATCAGGCCGGGACAGGGGCCTTCCCCCACAGATACGCAGTATTTT.

The DNA for the CDR3 is TGTGCCAGCAGCCTGGCCCCCCGGGGACAGGGAGTCGGTGGCTACACCTTC. This sequence encodes CASSLAPRGQGVGGYTF. The chain has TRBV4-2 and TRBJ1-2, with TRBD1 matching over 9 bases. CDR3 length: 17 residues. The ends lost 4 bases at V and 7 bases at J; junction bases unmatched: 16. Germline loops: CDR1 LGHNA, CDR2 YNFKEQ.

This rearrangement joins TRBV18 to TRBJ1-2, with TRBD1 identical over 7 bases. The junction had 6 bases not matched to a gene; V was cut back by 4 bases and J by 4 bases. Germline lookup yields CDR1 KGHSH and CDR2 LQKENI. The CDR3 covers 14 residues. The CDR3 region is CASSLDRDSYGYTF. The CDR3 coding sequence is TGTGCCAGCTCACTCGACCGGGACAGCTATGGCTACACCTTC.

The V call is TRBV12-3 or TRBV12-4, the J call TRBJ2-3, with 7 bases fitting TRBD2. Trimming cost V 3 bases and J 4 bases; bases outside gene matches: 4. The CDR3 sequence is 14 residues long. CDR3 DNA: TGTGCCAGCAGTTTGAGGAGCGGGGCAGATACGCAGTATTTT. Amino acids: CASSLRSGADTQYF.

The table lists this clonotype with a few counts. DNA of the CDR3: TGTGCCAGCAGCTTTCTTGCGGGGATGAACACTGAAGCTTTCTTT. This codes for CASSFLAGMNTEAFF. The chain has TRBV7-9 and TRBJ1-1; D is ambiguous. The V gene lost 3 bases and the J gene lost 0 bases, with 11 bases spanning the gap. Germline lookup yields CDR1 SEHNR and CDR2 FQNEAQ (reference sequence). This CDR3 region has 15 residues.

The CDR3 DNA is TGTGCCATCAGTTTATCTTTGGACGGACCTCCTAACTATGGCTACACCTTC. Amino acids: CAISLSLDGPPNYGYTF. The rearrangement links TRBV10-3 to TRBJ1-2; D is ambiguous. The CDR3 totals 17 residues. Germline values: CDR1 ENHRY, CDR2 SYGVKD. Trimming took 5 bases from V and 0 from J, leaving 19 bases between them.

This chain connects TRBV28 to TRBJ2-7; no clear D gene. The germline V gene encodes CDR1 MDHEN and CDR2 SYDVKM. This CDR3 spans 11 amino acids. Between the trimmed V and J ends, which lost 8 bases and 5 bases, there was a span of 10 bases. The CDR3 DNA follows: TGTGCCAGCGGACGTAACAACGAGCAGTACGTC. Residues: CASGRNNEQYV.

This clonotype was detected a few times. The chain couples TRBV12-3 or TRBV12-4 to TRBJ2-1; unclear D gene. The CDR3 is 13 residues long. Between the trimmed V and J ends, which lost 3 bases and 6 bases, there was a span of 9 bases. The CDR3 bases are TGTGCCAGCAGTTTTCAGACATCCAATGAGCAGTTCTTC. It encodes CASSFQTSNEQFF.

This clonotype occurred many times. As DNA, the CDR3 is TGTGCCAGCAAAATCAGTCCGGTAGCGGGGGGCGGCGAGACCCAGTACTTC. This codes for CASKISPVAGGGETQYF. This chain connects TRBV11-2 to TRBJ2-5, with TRBD2 identical over 10 bases. The CDR3 loop spans 17 amino acids. V shed 7 bases and J 5 bases; nucleotides not matched to a gene: 16. The V gene's germline CDR1 is SGHAT and CDR2 FQNNGV.

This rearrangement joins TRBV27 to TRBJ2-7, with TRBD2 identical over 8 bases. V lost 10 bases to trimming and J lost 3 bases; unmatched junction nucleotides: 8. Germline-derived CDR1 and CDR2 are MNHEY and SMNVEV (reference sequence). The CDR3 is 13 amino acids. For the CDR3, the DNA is TGTGCCACCATCGGGGGGGCCAGCTACGAGCAGTACTTC. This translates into CATIGGASYEQYF.

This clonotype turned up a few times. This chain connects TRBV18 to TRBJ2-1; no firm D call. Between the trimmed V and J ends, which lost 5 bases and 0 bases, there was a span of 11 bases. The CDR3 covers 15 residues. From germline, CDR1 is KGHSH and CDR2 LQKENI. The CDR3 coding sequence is TGTGCCAGCTCAGTCAGTGAGAGCTCCTACAATGAGCAGTTCTTC. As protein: CASSVSESSYNEQFF. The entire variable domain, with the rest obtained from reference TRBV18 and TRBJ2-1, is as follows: NAGVMQNPRHLVRRRGQEARLRCSPMKGHSHVYWYRQLPEEGLKFMVYLQKENIIDESGMPKERFSAEFPKEGPSILRIQQVVRGDSAAYFCASSVSESSYNEQFFGPGTRLTVL.

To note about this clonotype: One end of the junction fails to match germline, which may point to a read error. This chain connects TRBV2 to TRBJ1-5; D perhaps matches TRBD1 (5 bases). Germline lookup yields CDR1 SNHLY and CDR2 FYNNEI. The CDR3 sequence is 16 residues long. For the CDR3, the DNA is TGTGCCAGCAGCGAAGCGATAGGGGCGAATAATCAGCCCCAGCATTTT. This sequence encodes CASSEAIGANNQPQHF.

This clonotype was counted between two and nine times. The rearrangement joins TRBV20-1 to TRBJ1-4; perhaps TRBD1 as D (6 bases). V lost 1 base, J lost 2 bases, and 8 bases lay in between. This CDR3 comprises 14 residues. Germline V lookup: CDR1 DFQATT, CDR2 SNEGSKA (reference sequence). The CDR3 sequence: CSARGGGTNEKLFF. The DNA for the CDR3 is TGCAGTGCTAGAGGAGGGGGGACTAATGAAAAACTGTTTTTT.

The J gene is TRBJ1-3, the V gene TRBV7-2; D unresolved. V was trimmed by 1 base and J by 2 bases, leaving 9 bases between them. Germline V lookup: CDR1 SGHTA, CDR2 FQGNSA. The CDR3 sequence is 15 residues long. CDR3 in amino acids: CASSLDVAPGNTIYF. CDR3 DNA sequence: TGTGCCAGCAGCTTAGACGTCGCCCCTGGAAACACCATATATTTT.

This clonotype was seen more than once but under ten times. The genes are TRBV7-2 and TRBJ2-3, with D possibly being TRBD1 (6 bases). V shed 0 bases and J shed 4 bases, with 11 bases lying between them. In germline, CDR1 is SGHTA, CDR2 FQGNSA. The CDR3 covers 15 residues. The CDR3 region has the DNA TGTGCCAGCAGCTTAGCCCCCAGGGGCGCAGATACGCAGTATTTT. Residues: CASSLAPRGADTQYF.

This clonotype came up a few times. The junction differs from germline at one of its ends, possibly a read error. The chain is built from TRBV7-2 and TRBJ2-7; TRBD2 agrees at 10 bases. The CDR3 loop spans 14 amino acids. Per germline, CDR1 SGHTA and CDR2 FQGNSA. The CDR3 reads CASSLAGAPYEQYF. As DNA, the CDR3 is TGTGCCAGCAGCCTAGCGGGGGCACCTTACGAGCAGTACTTC.

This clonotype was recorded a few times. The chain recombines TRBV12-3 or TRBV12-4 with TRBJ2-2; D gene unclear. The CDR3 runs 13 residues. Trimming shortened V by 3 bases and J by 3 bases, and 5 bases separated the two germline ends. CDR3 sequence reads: CASSFVDTGELFF. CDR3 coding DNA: TGTGCCAGCAGTTTTGTGGACACCGGGGAGCTGTTTTTT.

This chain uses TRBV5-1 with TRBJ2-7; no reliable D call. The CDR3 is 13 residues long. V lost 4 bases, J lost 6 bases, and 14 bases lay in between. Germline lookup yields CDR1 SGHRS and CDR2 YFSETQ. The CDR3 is CASSPSKGSEQYF. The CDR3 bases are TGCGCCAGCAGCCCCAGTAAGGGTAGCGAGCAGTACTTC.

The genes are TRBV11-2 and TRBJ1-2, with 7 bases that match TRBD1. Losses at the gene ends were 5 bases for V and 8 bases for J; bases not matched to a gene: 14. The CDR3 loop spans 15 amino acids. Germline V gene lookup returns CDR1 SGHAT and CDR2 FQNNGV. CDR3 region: CASSHNPGGGGGYTF. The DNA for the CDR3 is TGTGCCAGCAGCCATAATCCAGGGGGAGGAGGCGGCTACACCTTC.

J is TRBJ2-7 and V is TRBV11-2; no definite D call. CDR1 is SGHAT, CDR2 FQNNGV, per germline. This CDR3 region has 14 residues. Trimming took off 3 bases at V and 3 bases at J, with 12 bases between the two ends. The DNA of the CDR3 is TGTGCCAGCAGCTTTGGAGCGATAGGCTACGAGCAGTACTTC. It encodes CASSFGAIGYEQYF.

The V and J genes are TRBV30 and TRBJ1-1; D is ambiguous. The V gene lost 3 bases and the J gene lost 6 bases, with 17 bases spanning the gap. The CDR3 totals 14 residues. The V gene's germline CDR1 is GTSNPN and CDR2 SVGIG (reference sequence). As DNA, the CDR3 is TGTGCCTGGAGCCCTGGGAGGCTCGGCTCTGAAGCTTTCTTT. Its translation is CAWSPGRLGSEAFF. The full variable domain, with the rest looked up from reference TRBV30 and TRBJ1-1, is SQTIHQWPATLVQPVGSPLSLECTVEGTSNPNLYWYRQAAGRGLQLLFYSVGIGQISSEVPQNLSASRPQDRQFILSSKKLLLSDSGFYLCAWSPGRLGSEAFFGQGTRLTVV.

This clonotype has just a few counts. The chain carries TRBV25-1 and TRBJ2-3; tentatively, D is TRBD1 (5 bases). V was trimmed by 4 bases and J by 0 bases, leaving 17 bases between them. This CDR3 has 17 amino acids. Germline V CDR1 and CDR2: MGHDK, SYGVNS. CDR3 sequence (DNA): TGTGCCAGCAGTGGGGGCAGGCGGCAGCTTAGCACAGATACGCAGTATTTT. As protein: CASSGGRRQLSTDTQYF.

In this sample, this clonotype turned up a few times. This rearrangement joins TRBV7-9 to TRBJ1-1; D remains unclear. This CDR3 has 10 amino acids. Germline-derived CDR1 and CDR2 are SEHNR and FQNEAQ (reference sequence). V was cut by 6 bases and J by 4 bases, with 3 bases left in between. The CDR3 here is CASSTTEAFF. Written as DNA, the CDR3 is TGTGCCAGCAGTACCACTGAAGCTTTCTTT.

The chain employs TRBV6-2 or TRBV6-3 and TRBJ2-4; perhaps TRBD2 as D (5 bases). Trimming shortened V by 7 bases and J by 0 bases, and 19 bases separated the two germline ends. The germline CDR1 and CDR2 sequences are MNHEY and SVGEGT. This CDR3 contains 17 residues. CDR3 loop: CASTGSMPILAKNIQYF. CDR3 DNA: TGTGCCAGCACGGGAAGCATGCCAATCCTAGCCAAAAACATTCAGTACTTC.

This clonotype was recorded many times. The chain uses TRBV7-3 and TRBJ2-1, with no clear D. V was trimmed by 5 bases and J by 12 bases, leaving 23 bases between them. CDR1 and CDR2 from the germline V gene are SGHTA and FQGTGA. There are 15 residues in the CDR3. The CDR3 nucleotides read TGTGCCAGCAGCCCGGGCGCAGGATCCCAGAACCCGCAGTTCTTC. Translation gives CASSPGAGSQNPQFF.